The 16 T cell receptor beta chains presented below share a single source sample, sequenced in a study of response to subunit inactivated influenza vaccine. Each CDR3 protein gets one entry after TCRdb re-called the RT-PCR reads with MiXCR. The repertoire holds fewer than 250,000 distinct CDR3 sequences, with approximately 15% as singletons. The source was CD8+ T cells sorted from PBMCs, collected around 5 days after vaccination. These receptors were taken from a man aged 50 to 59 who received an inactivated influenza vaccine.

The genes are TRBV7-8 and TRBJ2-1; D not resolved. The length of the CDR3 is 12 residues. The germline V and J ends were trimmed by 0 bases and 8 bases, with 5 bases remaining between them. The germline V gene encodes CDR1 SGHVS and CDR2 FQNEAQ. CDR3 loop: CASSLASHEQFF. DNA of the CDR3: TGTGCCAGCAGCTTAGCGTCCCATGAGCAGTTCTTC.

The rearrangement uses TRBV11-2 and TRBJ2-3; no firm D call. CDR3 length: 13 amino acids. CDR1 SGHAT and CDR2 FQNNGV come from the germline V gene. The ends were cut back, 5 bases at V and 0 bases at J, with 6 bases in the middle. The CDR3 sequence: CASSQTSTDTQYF. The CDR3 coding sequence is TGTGCCAGCAGCCAAACTAGCACAGATACGCAGTATTTT.

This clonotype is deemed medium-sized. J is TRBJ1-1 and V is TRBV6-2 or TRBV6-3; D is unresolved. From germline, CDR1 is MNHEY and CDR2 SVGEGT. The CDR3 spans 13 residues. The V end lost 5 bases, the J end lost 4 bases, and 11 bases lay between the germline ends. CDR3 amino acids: CASSTDLGTEAFF. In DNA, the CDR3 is TGTGCCAGCAGTACGGATCTCGGCACTGAAGCTTTCTTT.

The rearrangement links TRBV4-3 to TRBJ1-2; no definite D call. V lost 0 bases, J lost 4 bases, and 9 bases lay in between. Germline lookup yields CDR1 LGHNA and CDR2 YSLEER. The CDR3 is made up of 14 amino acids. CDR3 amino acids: CASSQDGSSYGYTF. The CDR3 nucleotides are TGCGCCAGCAGCCAAGACGGCAGCTCCTATGGCTACACCTTC.

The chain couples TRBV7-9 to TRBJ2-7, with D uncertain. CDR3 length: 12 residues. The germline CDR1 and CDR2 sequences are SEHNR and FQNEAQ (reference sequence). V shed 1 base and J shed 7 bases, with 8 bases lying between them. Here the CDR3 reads CASSLGPREQYF. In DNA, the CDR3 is TGTGCCAGCAGCTTAGGCCCACGGGAGCAGTACTTC.

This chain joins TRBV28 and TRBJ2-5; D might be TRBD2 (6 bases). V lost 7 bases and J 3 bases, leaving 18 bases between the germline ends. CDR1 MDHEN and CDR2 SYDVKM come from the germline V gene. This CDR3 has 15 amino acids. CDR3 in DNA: TGTGCCAGCACTCTCGGGACTCGGCGAAAAGAGACCCAGTACTTC. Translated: CASTLGTRRKETQYF.

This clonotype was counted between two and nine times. The CDR3 spells CASSQGLSGASSYNEQFF. The CDR3 DNA follows: TGCGCCAGCAGCCAAGGACTTTCGGGCGCAAGTTCCTACAATGAGCAGTTCTTC. The chain has TRBV4-3 and TRBJ2-1; D gene ambiguous. The CDR3 runs to 18 residues. CDR1 is LGHNA, CDR2 YSLEER, per germline. V was clipped by 1 base and J by 1 base, with 17 bases between them.

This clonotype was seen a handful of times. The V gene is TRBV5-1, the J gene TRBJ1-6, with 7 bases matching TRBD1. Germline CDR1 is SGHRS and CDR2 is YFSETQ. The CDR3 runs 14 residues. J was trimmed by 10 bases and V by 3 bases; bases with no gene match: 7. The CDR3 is CASSSKPRGSPLHF. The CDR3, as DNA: TGCGCCAGCAGCTCGAAGCCCAGGGGGTCACCCCTCCACTTT.

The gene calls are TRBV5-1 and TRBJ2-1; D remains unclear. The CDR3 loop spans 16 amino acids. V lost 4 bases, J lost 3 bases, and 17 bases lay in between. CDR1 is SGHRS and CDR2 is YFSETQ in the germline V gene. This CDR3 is CASSRPSGLFYNEQFF. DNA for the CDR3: TGCGCCAGCAGCCGGCCCTCTGGGCTCTTCTACAATGAGCAGTTCTTC.

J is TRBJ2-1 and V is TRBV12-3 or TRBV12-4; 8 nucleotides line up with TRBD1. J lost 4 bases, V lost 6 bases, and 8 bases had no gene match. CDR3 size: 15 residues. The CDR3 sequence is CASRPGTGRYNEQFF. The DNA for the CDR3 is TGTGCCAGCAGACCCGGGACAGGCCGTTACAATGAGCAGTTCTTC.

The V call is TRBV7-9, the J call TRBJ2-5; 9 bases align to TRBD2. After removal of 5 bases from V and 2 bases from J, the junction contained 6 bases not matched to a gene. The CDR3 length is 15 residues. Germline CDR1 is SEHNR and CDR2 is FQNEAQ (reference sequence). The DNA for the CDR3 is TGTGCCAGCAGCGGCGGGACTAGCTCGCAAGAGACCCAGTACTTC. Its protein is CASSGGTSSQETQYF.

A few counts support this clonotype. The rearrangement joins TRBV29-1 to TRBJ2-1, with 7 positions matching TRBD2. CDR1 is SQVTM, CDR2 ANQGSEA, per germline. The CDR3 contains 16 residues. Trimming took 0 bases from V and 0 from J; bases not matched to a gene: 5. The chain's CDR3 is CSVEDPSGGSYNEQFF. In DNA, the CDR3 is TGCAGCGTTGAAGATCCCTCGGGGGGCTCCTACAATGAGCAGTTCTTC.

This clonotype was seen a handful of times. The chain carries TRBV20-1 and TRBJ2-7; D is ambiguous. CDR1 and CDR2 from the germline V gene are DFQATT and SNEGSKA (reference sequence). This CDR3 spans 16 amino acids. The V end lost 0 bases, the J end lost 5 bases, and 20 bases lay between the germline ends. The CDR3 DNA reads TGCAGTGCTAGAGATCGATACAGCTCCGTCCCGCACGAGCAGTACTTC. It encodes CSARDRYSSVPHEQYF.

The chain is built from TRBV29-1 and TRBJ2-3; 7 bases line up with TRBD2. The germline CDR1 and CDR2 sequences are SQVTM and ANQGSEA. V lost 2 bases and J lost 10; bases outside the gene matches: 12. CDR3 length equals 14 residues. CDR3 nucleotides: TGCAGCGTTGAATTGGGACTAACGATTGAGGCGCAGTATTTT. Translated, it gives CSVELGLTIEAQYF.

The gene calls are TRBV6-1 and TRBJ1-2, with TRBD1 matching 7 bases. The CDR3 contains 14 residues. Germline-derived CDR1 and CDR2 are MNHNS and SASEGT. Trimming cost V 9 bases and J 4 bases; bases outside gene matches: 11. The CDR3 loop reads CASRGGGGIYGYTF. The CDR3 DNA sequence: TGTGCCAGTAGGGGGGGAGGGGGCATCTATGGCTACACCTTC.

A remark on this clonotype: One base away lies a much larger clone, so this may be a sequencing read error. This CDR3 reads CARSSFTGELFF. DNA for the CDR3: TGTGCCAGATCATCGTTCACCGGGGAGCTGTTTTTT. The genes are TRBV27 and TRBJ2-2; no firm D call. The CDR3 is 12 amino acids. Germline lookup yields CDR1 MNHEY and CDR2 SMNVEV (reference sequence). V was clipped by 9 bases and J by 4 bases, with 9 bases between them.